Shown below are 22 T cell receptor beta chains from a single sample sequenced in a study of cytomegalovirus exposure and HLA in healthy donors. Researchers ran the PCR with 60 Vbeta and 13 Jbeta primers. Some clones are missing from TCRdb's copy, which holds only in-frame ones; the method was immunoSEQ multiplex PCR. Of around 81,000 clones listed, roughly 64% are singletons. The sequenced material came from PBMCs. The receptors come from a man between 25 and 39 years old in good health and CMV-seropositive.

This clone appeared once. V gene TRBV7-9 combines with J gene TRBJ1-2, with 10 bases lining up with TRBD1. This CDR3 is built from 15 residues. Germline V gives CDR1 SEHNR, CDR2 FQNEAQ (reference sequence). The V segment lost 6 bases and the J segment 7 bases; nucleotides outside the gene matches: 11. The chain's CDR3 is CASSPRVGTGAGYTF. The CDR3 region has the DNA TGTGCCAGCAGTCCCCGGGTGGGGACAGGGGCTGGCTACACCTTC.

The chain joins TRBV19 to TRBJ2-1; 7 bases agree with TRBD2. Germline V gene sequence: CDR1 LNHDA, CDR2 SQIVND (reference sequence). V shed 6 bases, J shed 3 bases, and the junction held 5 bases outside the gene matches. The CDR3 totals 14 residues. The CDR3 here is CASRRASGYNEQFF. DNA for the CDR3: TGTGCCAGTAGGAGGGCTAGCGGCTACAATGAGCAGTTCTTC.

The chain combines TRBV7-6 with TRBJ2-7; TRBD1 is a possible D gene (6 bases). Trimming removed 5 bases from V and 3 bases from J, with 17 bases in between. Germline-derived CDR1 and CDR2 are SGHVS and FNYEAQ. This CDR3 is built from 15 residues. The CDR3 DNA reads TGTGCCAGCAGCCGATCCATTGACAGGAACTACGAGCAGTACTTC. Protein sequence: CASSRSIDRNYEQYF.

This sequence joins TRBV5-1 and TRBJ2-7; 7 bases line up with TRBD1. With 0 bases clipped from V and 5 bases from J, the junction kept 5 bases outside the gene matches. In germline, CDR1 is SGHRS, CDR2 YFSETQ. The CDR3 has 14 residues. CDR3 DNA: TGCGCCAGCAGCTTGGGACAGGGTATCAACGAGCAGTACTTC. This gives the protein CASSLGQGINEQYF. The full variable domain, completed using reference TRBV5-1 and TRBJ2-7, is KAGVTQTPRYLIKTRGQQVTLSCSPISGHRSVSWYQQTPGQGLQFLFEYFSETQRNKGNFPGRFSGRQFSNSRSEMNVSTLELGDSALYLCASSLGQGINEQYFGPGTRLTVT.

The CDR3 coding sequence is TGTGCCAGCAGTGTCGACAGGGCGGGGAATTCACCCCTCCACTTT. It is translated as CASSVDRAGNSPLHF. V usage is TRBV2 and J usage is TRBJ1-6; the match to TRBD1 covers 7 bases. The V gene's germline CDR1 is SNHLY and CDR2 FYNNEI. The CDR3 consists of 15 residues. V was pared by 4 bases and J by 7 bases, with 7 bases of the junction left unmatched.

This chain uses TRBV29-1 with TRBJ2-2, with 7 positions matching TRBD1. The CDR3 is made up of 14 amino acids. V gave up 6 bases and J gave up 5 bases; unmatched junction bases: 9. The germline V gene has CDR1 SQVTM and CDR2 ANQGSEA. The CDR3 coding sequence is TGCAGCGTAGGGACAGTACAAACTACCGGGGAGCTGTTTTTT. Its protein product is CSVGTVQTTGELFF.

This chain links TRBV29-1 with TRBJ2-7; a weak D match, TRBD2 (5 bases). Trimming pared 0 bases from V and 0 bases from J, leaving 12 bases between. Germline V CDR1 and CDR2: SQVTM, ANQGSEA. The CDR3 is 15 residues long. DNA for the CDR3: TGCAGCGTTGAAGAAGTGCAGCGGAGCTCCTACGAGCAGTACTTC. Amino acid sequence: CSVEEVQRSSYEQYF.

The V call is TRBV10-3, the J call TRBJ1-2; 9 bases map to TRBD1. This CDR3 contains 13 residues. V lost 8 bases, J lost 2 bases, and 3 bases stayed unmatched. Germline loops: CDR1 ENHRY, CDR2 SYGVKD. In nucleotides, the CDR3 is TGTGCCATCCCGGGACAGGGAAACTATGGCTACACCTTC. Translating gives CAIPGQGNYGYTF.

The sample holds a few counts of this clone. The genes are TRBV10-3 and TRBJ1-1; perhaps TRBD1 as D (6 bases). Trimming removed 3 bases from V and 1 base from J, with 12 bases in between. CDR3 length: 15 residues. Germline CDR1 ENHRY, CDR2 SYGVKD. In DNA form, the CDR3 reads TGTGCCATCAGTGATTTACTGGGGGCGAACACTGAAGCTTTCTTT. This encodes CAISDLLGANTEAFF.

The chain carries TRBV5-1 and TRBJ2-1, with D unclear. The V and J ends lost 0 bases and 9 bases respectively, with 10 bases between them. This CDR3 is 13 amino acids long. Per the germline V gene, CDR1 is SGHRS and CDR2 is YFSETQ. The CDR3 DNA sequence: TGCGCCAGCAGCTTGGGACGGGTCAGTGAGCAGTTCTTC. Translated, it gives CASSLGRVSEQFF.

This rearrangement joins TRBV7-2 to TRBJ2-7; TRBD1 aligns across 7 bases. CDR3 length: 14 residues. CDR1 and CDR2 (germline): SGHTA, FQGNSA. With V trimmed by 5 bases and J by 3 bases, 7 bases remained unmatched. CDR3 coding DNA: TGTGCCAGCAGCCCAAGGTCAGGGGGCTACGAGCAGTACTTC. Protein: CASSPRSGGYEQYF.

This clone was counted a few times. CDR3 sequence: CATSRNRGGDEQYF. DNA for the CDR3: TGTGCCACCAGCAGAAACAGGGGCGGGGACGAGCAGTACTTC. This chain joins TRBV15 and TRBJ2-7, with D possibly TRBD1 on 7 matching bases. The CDR3 covers 14 residues. Trimming took off 2 bases at V and 5 bases at J, with 13 bases between the two ends. Germline V gives CDR1 LNHNV, CDR2 YYDKDF (reference sequence).

V usage is TRBV11-3 and J usage is TRBJ2-6, with TRBD1 as a possible D gene (5 bases). The CDR3 spans 16 residues. V was pared by 1 base and J by 4 bases, with 11 bases between. Germline V CDR1 and CDR2: SGHNT, YENEEA. CDR3: CASSLGQLGGANVLTF. CDR3 coding DNA: TGTGCCAGCAGCTTAGGACAGCTGGGAGGGGCCAACGTCCTGACTTTC.

The chain joins TRBV7-9 to TRBJ2-2, with 14 positions matching TRBD2. Germline V gene sequence: CDR1 SEHNR, CDR2 FQNEAQ (reference sequence). The CDR3 runs 16 residues. V lost 7 bases, J lost 3 bases, and 4 bases stayed unmatched. CDR3 coding DNA: TGTGCCAGCACGACTAGCGGGAGGGGGCACACCGGGGAGCTGTTTTTT. Encoded protein: CASTTSGRGHTGELFF.

This chain connects TRBV10-3 to TRBJ1-5; possibly TRBD1 for D (5 bases). CDR1 and CDR2 (germline): ENHRY, SYGVKD. With 6 bases removed from V and 6 bases from J, the gap between germline ends came to 15 bases. This CDR3 region has 14 residues. CDR3: CAISGGRGGQPQHF. CDR3 in DNA: TGTGCCATCAGCGGCGGGAGGGGCGGTCAGCCCCAGCATTTT.

The rearrangement uses TRBV10-3 and TRBJ1-5, with 10 bases matching TRBD1. Trimming cost V 7 bases and J 5 bases; bases outside gene matches: 5. Germline loops: CDR1 ENHRY, CDR2 SYGVKD. This CDR3 has 14 residues. CDR3 residues: CAIKSTGGDQPQHF. CDR3 nucleotide sequence: TGTGCCATCAAATCGACAGGGGGCGATCAGCCCCAGCATTTT.

This clone turned up a few times. The chain combines TRBV5-1 with TRBJ2-7; 9 bases line up with TRBD2. The ends lost 0 bases at V and 4 bases at J; junction bases unmatched: 8. CDR3 length: 16 residues. The V gene's germline CDR1 is SGHRS and CDR2 YFSETQ. The CDR3 sequence: CASSLALSGRNYEQYF. CDR3 DNA sequence: TGCGCCAGCAGCTTGGCTTTGAGCGGGAGGAATTACGAGCAGTACTTC.

This clone was recorded a few times. The chain carries TRBV15 and TRBJ2-3, with TRBD1 identical over 7 bases. Germline assignment: CDR1 LNHNV and CDR2 YYDKDF (reference sequence). Germline trimming cut 3 bases from V and 3 bases from J; bases unmatched to any gene: 3. This CDR3 comprises 14 residues. The CDR3 loop reads CATSSDRETDTQYF. The CDR3 nucleotides read TGTGCCACCAGCAGTGACAGGGAAACAGATACGCAGTATTTT.

The genes are TRBV6-5 and TRBJ2-7, with D possibly TRBD1 on 6 matching bases. This CDR3 contains 14 residues. CDR1 and CDR2 (germline): MNHEY, SVGAGI. Trimming removed 7 bases from V and 2 bases from J, with 15 bases in between. The CDR3 bases are TGTGCCAGCAACCAAGGCAGGGGAACCTACGAGCAGTACTTC. Its protein is CASNQGRGTYEQYF.

The chain has TRBV10-3 and TRBJ1-1; TRBD1 might be the D (6 bases). Per germline, CDR1 ENHRY and CDR2 SYGVKD. This CDR3 comprises 15 residues. Trimming pared 1 base from V and 4 bases from J, leaving 13 bases between. CDR3 DNA sequence: TGTGCCATCAGTGAGTTTACCGGACAGCTCACTGAAGCTTTCTTT. Its protein is CAISEFTGQLTEAFF.

This chain connects TRBV4-3 to TRBJ2-3; 10 nucleotides align to TRBD1. Trimming cost V 4 bases and J 3 bases; bases outside gene matches: 4. Germline-derived CDR1 and CDR2 are LGHNA and YSLEER. This CDR3 has 15 residues. CDR3 nucleotide sequence: TGCGCCAGCAGCCCCCGGACAGGGGGTACAGATACGCAGTATTTT. It is translated as CASSPRTGGTDTQYF.

The V gene is TRBV28, the J gene TRBJ2-1, with 8 bases aligning to TRBD2. Per germline, CDR1 MDHEN and CDR2 SYDVKM. The CDR3 runs to 15 residues. V dropped 7 bases and J dropped 7; count of bases not matched to a gene: 12. CDR3 DNA sequence: TGTGCCAGCATTCTCGGGGGGGCCTCGGGTAATGAGCAGTTCTTC. This codes for CASILGGASGNEQFF.